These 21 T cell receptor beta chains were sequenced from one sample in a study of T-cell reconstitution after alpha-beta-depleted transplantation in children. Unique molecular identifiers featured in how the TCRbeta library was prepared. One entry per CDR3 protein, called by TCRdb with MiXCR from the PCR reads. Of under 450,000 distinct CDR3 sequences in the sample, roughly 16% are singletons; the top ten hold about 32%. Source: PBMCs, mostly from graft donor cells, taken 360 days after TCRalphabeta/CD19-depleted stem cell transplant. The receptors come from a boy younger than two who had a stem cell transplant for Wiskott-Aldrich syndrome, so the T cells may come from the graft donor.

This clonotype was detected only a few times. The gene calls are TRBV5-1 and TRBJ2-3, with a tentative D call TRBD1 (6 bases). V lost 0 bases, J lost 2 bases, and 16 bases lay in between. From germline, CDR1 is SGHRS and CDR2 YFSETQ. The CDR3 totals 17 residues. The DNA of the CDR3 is TGCGCCAGCAGCTTGGAACTACAGGGTCAAAACACAGATACGCAGTATTTT. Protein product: CASSLELQGQNTDTQYF. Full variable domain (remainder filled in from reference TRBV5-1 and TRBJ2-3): KAGVTQTPRYLIKTRGQQVTLSCSPISGHRSVSWYQQTPGQGLQFLFEYFSETQRNKGNFPGRFSGRQFSNSRSEMNVSTLELGDSALYLCASSLELQGQNTDTQYFGPGTRLTVL.

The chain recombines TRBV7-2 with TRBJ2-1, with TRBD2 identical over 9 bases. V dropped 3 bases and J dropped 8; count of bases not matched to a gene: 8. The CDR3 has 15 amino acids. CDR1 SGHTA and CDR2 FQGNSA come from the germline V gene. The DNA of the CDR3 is TGTGCCAGCAGCTTTTGGCTAGCGGGGAAGGATGAGCAGTTCTTC. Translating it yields CASSFWLAGKDEQFF.

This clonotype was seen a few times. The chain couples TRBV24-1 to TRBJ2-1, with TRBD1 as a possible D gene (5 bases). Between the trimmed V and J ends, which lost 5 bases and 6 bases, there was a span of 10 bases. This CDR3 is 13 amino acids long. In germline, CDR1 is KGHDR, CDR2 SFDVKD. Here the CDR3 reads CATSAGHLNEQFF. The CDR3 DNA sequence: TGTGCCACCAGTGCCGGACACCTCAATGAGCAGTTCTTC.

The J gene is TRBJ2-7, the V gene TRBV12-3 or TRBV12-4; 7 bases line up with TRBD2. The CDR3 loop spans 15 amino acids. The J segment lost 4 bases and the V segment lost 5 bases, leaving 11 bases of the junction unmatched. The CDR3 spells CASSRSGSPVYEQYF. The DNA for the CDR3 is TGTGCCAGCAGTCGTAGCGGGTCGCCCGTGTACGAGCAGTACTTC.

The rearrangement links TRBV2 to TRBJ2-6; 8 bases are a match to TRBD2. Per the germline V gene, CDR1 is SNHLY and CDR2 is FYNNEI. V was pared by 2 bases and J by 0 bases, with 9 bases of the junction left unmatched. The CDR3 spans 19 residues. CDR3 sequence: CASSEIRRGGSSGANVLTF. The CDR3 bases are TGTGCCAGCAGTGAAATTCGACGCGGGGGGTCCTCTGGGGCCAACGTCCTGACTTTC. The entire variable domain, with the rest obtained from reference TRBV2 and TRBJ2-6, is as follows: EPEVTQTPSHQVTQMGQEVILRCVPISNHLYFYWYRQILGQKVEFLVSFYNNEISEKSEIFDDQFSVERPDGSNFTLKIRSTKLEDSAMYFCASSEIRRGGSSGANVLTFGAGSRLTVL.

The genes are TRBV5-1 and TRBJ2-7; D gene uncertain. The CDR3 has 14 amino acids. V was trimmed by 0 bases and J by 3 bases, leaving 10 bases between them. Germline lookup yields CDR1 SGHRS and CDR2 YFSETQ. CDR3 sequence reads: CASSLVPGRYEQYF. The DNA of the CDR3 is TGCGCCAGCAGCTTGGTACCGGGTCGCTACGAGCAGTACTTC.

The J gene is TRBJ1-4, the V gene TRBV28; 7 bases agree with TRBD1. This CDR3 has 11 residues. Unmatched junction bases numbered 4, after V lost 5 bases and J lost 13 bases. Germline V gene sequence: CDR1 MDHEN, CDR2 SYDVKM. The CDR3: CASSKTGVLFF. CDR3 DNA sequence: TGTGCCAGCAGTAAAACAGGGGTACTGTTTTTT.

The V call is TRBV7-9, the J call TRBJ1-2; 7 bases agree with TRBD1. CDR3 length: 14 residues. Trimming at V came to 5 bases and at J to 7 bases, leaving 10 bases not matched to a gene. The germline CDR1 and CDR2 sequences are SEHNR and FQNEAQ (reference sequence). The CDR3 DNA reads TGTGCCAGCAGCCTGGACAGGCAAGCCGCTGGCTACACCTTC. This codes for CASSLDRQAAGYTF.

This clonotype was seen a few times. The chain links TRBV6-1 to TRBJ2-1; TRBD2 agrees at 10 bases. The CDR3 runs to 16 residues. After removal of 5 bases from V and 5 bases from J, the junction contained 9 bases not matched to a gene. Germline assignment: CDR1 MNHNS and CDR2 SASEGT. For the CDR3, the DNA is TGTGCCAGCAGTCCCACCCGGACTAGCGGTAACAATGAGCAGTTCTTC. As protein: CASSPTRTSGNNEQFF.

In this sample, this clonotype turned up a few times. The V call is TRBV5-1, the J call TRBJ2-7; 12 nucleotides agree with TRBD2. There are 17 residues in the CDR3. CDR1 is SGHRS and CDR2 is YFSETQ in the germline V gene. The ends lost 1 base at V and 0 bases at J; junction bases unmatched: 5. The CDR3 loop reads CASSLQLAGGGSYEQYF. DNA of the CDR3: TGCGCCAGCAGCTTGCAACTAGCGGGGGGTGGCTCCTACGAGCAGTACTTC.

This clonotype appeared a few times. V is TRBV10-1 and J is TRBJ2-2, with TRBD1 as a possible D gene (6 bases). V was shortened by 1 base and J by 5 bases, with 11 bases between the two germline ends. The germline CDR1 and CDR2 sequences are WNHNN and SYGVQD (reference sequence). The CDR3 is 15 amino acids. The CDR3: CASSEWGRGTGELFF. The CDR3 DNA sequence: TGCGCCAGCAGTGAGTGGGGGCGTGGGACCGGGGAGCTGTTTTTT.

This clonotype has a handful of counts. As DNA, the CDR3 is TGCGCCAGCAGCTTGAGTTGGACAGGGACGACAGAGACCCAGTACTTC. This encodes CASSLSWTGTTETQYF. This chain connects TRBV5-1 to TRBJ2-5, with 8 bases lining up with TRBD1. With 1 base clipped from V and 4 bases from J, the junction kept 9 bases outside the gene matches. The germline gives CDR1 SGHRS, CDR2 YFSETQ. This CDR3 is 16 amino acids long.

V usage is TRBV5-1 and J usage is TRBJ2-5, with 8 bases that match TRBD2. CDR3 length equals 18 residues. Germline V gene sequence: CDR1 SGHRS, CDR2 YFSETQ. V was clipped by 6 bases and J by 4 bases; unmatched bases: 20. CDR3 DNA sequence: TGCGCCAGCAAGAGGAGCTTGTTAGCGACCGGGAGGGGAGAGACCCAGTACTTC. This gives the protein CASKRSLLATGRGETQYF.

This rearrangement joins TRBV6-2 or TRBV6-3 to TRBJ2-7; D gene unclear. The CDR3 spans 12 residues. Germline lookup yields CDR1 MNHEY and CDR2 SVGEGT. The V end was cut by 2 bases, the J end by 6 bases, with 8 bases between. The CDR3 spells CASSYERSEQYF. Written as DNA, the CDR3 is TGTGCCAGCAGTTACGAGAGGAGCGAGCAGTACTTC.

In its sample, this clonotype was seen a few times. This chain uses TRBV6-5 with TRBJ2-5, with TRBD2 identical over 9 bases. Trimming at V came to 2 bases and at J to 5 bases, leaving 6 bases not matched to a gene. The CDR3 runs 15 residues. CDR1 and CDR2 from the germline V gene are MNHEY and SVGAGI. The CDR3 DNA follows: TGTGCCAGCAGTTACGGGCTAGCGGGATTTGAGACCCAGTACTTC. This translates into CASSYGLAGFETQYF.

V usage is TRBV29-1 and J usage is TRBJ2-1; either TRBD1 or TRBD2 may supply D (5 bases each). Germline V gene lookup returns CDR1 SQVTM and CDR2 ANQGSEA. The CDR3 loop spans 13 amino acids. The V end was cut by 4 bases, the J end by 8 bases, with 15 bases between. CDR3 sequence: CSVGGRRGHEQFF. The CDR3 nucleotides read TGCAGCGTTGGGGGGAGAAGGGGACATGAGCAGTTCTTC.

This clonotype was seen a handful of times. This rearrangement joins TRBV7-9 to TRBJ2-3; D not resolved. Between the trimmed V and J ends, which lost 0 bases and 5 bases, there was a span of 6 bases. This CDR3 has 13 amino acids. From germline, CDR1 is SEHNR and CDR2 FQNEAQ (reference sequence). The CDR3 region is CASSLALLDTQYF. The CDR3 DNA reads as TGTGCCAGCAGCTTAGCGCTACTAGATACGCAGTATTTT.

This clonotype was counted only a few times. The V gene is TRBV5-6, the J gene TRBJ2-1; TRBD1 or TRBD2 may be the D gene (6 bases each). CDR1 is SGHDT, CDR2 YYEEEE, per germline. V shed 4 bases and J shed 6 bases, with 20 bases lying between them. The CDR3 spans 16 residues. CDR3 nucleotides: TGTGCCAGCAGCCCACTACGGGGGCCTATAATCAATGAGCAGTTCTTC. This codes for CASSPLRGPIINEQFF.

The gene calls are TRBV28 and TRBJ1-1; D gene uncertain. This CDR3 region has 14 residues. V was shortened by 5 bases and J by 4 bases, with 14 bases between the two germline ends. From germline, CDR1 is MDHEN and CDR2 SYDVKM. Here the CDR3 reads CASSPHSPRTEAFF. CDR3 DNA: TGTGCCAGCAGTCCACACTCACCTCGCACTGAAGCTTTCTTT.

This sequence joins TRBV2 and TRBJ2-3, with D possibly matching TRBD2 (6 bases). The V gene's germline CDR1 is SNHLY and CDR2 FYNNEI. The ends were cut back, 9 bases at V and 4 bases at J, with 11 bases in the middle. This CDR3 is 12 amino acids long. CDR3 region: CARERAADTQYF. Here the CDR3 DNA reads TGTGCCAGAGAGCGGGCAGCAGATACGCAGTATTTT.

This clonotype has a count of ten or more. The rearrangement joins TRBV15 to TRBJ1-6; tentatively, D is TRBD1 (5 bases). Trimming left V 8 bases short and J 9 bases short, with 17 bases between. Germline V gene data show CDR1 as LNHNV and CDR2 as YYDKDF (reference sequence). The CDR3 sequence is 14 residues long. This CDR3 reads CATGEGLSFSPLHF. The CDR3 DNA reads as TGTGCCACCGGGGAGGGGCTGAGTTTTTCACCCCTCCACTTT.